What follows are 20 T cell receptor beta chains derived from one specimen sequenced in a study of T-cell reconstitution after alpha-beta-depleted transplantation in children. This sample's TCRbeta library carried unique molecular identifier barcodes. Using its own MiXCR run on the PCR reads, TCRdb lists one record per CDR3 protein. The sample carries fewer than 350,000 distinct CDR3 sequences, over 7% recorded once. Their cognate antigens are unknown. Study outcomes and limitations: A year post-transplant, T-cell counts and diversity derived mostly from newly produced T cells.

Sequencing used peripheral blood, obtained 360 days after TCRalphabeta/CD19-depleted stem cell transplant. These receptors were taken from a female patient aged 2 to 10 who had a stem cell transplant for Fanconi anemia, so the T cells may come from the graft donor.

This clonotype was counted ten times or more. The chain joins TRBV6-1 to TRBJ2-5; 9 bases fit TRBD1. The length of the CDR3 is 13 residues. From germline, CDR1 is MNHNS and CDR2 SASEGT. J was trimmed by 5 bases and V by 6 bases; bases with no gene match: 4. The CDR3 loop reads CASSRDRAETQYF. In DNA form, the CDR3 reads TGTGCCAGCAGCAGGGACAGGGCGGAGACCCAGTACTTC.

The chain joins TRBV28 to TRBJ1-5, with a possible D match to TRBD1 (5 bases). V was clipped by 3 bases and J by 3 bases, with 12 bases between them. Germline-derived CDR1 and CDR2 are MDHEN and SYDVKM. The CDR3 is made up of 15 amino acids. As DNA, the CDR3 is TGTGCCAGCAGTTTGGCGACCAGGGTCAATCAGCCCCAGCATTTT. Its translation is CASSLATRVNQPQHF.

This clonotype was observed a handful of times. The chain carries TRBV10-3 and TRBJ1-1; 7 nucleotides match TRBD1. The germline V gene encodes CDR1 ENHRY and CDR2 SYGVKD. V was clipped by 3 bases and J by 12 bases; unmatched bases: 4. CDR3 length: 11 amino acids. The CDR3, as DNA: TGTGCCATCAGTGACAGGGGGATTTCTTTCTTT. This translates into CAISDRGISFF.

The sample holds many counts of this clonotype. The chain combines TRBV27 with TRBJ2-1; TRBD1 might be the D (6 bases). CDR3 length: 15 amino acids. Germline assignment: CDR1 MNHEY and CDR2 SMNVEV (reference sequence). V shed 6 bases and J shed 2 bases, with 14 bases lying between them. CDR3 sequence reads: CASSPLQGTYNEQFF. CDR3 DNA: TGTGCCAGCAGCCCTCTACAGGGAACCTACAATGAGCAGTTCTTC.

This clonotype showed up many times. The chain links TRBV12-3 or TRBV12-4 to TRBJ1-1, with D possibly TRBD1 on 6 matching bases. Trimming left V 5 bases short and J 6 bases short, with 16 bases between. This CDR3 has 14 residues. The CDR3 DNA reads TGTGCCAGCAGTCCCTCCAGGGGATGGGCTGAAGCTTTCTTT. It encodes CASSPSRGWAEAFF.

This clonotype has a count of ten or more. DNA for the CDR3: TGCAGTGCTAGCCGACAGGCCTACAATGAGCAGTTCTTC. This codes for CSASRQAYNEQFF. The chain uses TRBV20-1 and TRBJ2-1; a possible D gene is TRBD1 (6 bases). Germline V gives CDR1 DFQATT, CDR2 SNEGSKA (reference sequence). V was cut by 3 bases and J by 2 bases, with 8 bases left in between. The CDR3 sequence is 13 residues long.

The chain combines TRBV6-2 or TRBV6-3 with TRBJ1-1; D is possibly TRBD1 (6 bases). Germline lookup yields CDR1 MNHEY and CDR2 SVGEGT. This CDR3 region has 13 residues. Trimming removed 7 bases from V and 1 base from J, with 10 bases in between. The CDR3 DNA reads TGTGCCAGCACTGTGGACAGGAACACTGAAGCTTTCTTT. It translates to CASTVDRNTEAFF.

This clonotype has more than one count but fewer than ten. A much larger clone is a single base away; this may be a read error. The chain links TRBV20-1 to TRBJ2-2; 9 bases map to TRBD2. Per the germline V gene, CDR1 is DFQATT and CDR2 is SNEGSKA (reference sequence). This CDR3 is built from 16 residues. CDR3 bases: TGCTGTGCTAGAGGGGGCGGGAGGGCCCGCACCGGGGAGCTGTTTTTT. This encodes CCARGGGRARTGELFF.

This clonotype showed up many times. The CDR3 sequence is CASTLPGRGAYGYTF. In DNA form, the CDR3 reads TGTGCCAGCACCCTCCCTGGCAGGGGGGCCTATGGCTACACCTTC. The chain joins TRBV12-3 or TRBV12-4 to TRBJ1-2; 7 nucleotides match TRBD1. The CDR3 consists of 15 residues. J was trimmed by 4 bases and V by 7 bases; bases with no gene match: 12.

This clonotype was recorded many times. The CDR3 here is CASSPRQGRSGQPQHF. The DNA of the CDR3 is TGTGCCAGCAGTCCCCGACAGGGGCGGAGCGGGCAGCCCCAGCATTTT. J is TRBJ1-5 and V is TRBV28; 8 nucleotides line up with TRBD1. The CDR3 runs 16 residues. Trimming cost V 5 bases and J 7 bases; bases outside gene matches: 13. CDR1 is MDHEN, CDR2 SYDVKM, per germline.

This chain uses TRBV13 with TRBJ2-3; the D gene is possibly TRBD2 (7 bases). In germline, CDR1 is PRHDT, CDR2 FYEKMQ (reference sequence). This CDR3 is 15 amino acids long. V lost 2 bases and J lost 4, with 13 bases in between. In DNA, the CDR3 is TGTGCCAGCAGCTTATTACGCGGGGGCTCAGATACGCAGTATTTT. It translates to CASSLLRGGSDTQYF.

This clonotype turned up a few times. The V gene is TRBV28, the J gene TRBJ2-1; 8 nucleotides agree with TRBD2. The CDR3 consists of 15 residues. Trimming removed 5 bases from V and 4 bases from J; junction bases left unmatched: 7. Germline V lookup: CDR1 MDHEN, CDR2 SYDVKM. CDR3 region: CASSPRSGGYNEQFF. The CDR3 coding sequence is TGTGCCAGCAGTCCTCGAAGCGGGGGATACAATGAGCAGTTCTTC.

This clonotype was recorded at least ten times. The chain has TRBV12-3 or TRBV12-4 and TRBJ1-1; perhaps TRBD1 as D (5 bases). The V gene lost 5 bases and the J gene lost 4 bases, with 14 bases spanning the gap. The CDR3 is made up of 14 amino acids. The CDR3: CASSPDRKVTEAFF. The CDR3 DNA is TGTGCCAGCAGTCCTGACAGAAAAGTCACTGAAGCTTTCTTT.

This clonotype occurred many times. The chain links TRBV19 to TRBJ2-1, with D perhaps TRBD2 (6 bases). CDR1 and CDR2 from the germline V gene are LNHDA and SQIVND (reference sequence). The germline V and J ends were trimmed by 4 bases and 0 bases, with 13 bases remaining between them. CDR3 length equals 16 residues. CDR3 nucleotides: TGTGCCAGTAGTACGCTAGCGACGAGCTCCTACAATGAGCAGTTCTTC. Translated: CASSTLATSSYNEQFF.

The chain couples TRBV6-2 or TRBV6-3 to TRBJ2-7; TRBD1 might be the D (5 bases). This CDR3 has 16 residues. The germline V gene has CDR1 MNHEY and CDR2 SVGEGT. V was cut by 2 bases and J by 6 bases, with 20 bases left in between. The CDR3 sequence is CASSYGRTNPFGEQYF. CDR3 coding DNA: TGTGCCAGCAGTTACGGAAGGACAAATCCCTTCGGCGAGCAGTACTTC.

In its sample, this clonotype was seen a few times. The chain couples TRBV7-8 to TRBJ2-1; the match to TRBD2 covers 13 bases. J lost 2 bases, V lost 5 bases, and 3 bases had no gene match. Germline V gives CDR1 SGHVS, CDR2 FQNEAQ. The CDR3 spans 16 residues. CDR3 residues: CASSNGTSGAYNEQFF. The CDR3 DNA sequence: TGTGCCAGCAGCAATGGGACTAGCGGGGCCTACAATGAGCAGTTCTTC.

This clonotype was seen repeatedly, ten times or more. The chain recombines TRBV20-1 with TRBJ1-3; TRBD1 matches 8 bases. V lost 7 bases, J lost 0 bases, and 5 bases stayed unmatched. From germline, CDR1 is DFQATT and CDR2 SNEGSKA (reference sequence). The CDR3 runs to 14 residues. In DNA, the CDR3 is TGCAGTGTCGTAACAGGGGGCTCTGGAAACACCATATATTTT. It encodes CSVVTGGSGNTIYF.

This clonotype was seen ten or more times. The rearrangement joins TRBV7-2 to TRBJ2-7; TRBD2 agrees at 8 bases. The CDR3 runs to 15 residues. Trimming removed 0 bases from V and 3 bases from J; junction bases left unmatched: 4. In germline, CDR1 is SGHTA, CDR2 FQGNSA. Here the CDR3 reads CASSLAASGLYEQYF. The CDR3 DNA follows: TGTGCCAGCAGCTTAGCGGCTAGCGGGCTCTACGAGCAGTACTTC.

About this clonotype itself: Just one base apart from a much larger clone, this may be a read error. This rearrangement joins TRBV5-6 to TRBJ1-2; D gene ambiguous. Trimming cost V 1 base and J 4 bases, with 5 bases left between them. The CDR3 covers 12 residues. The germline V gene encodes CDR1 SGHDT and CDR2 YYEEEE. This CDR3 is CASSLTVYGYTF. For the CDR3, the DNA is TGTGCCAGCAGCTTGACGGTCTATGGCTACACCTTC. Complete variable domain (other parts from reference TRBV5-6 and TRBJ1-2): DAGVTQSPTHLIKTRGQQVTLRCSPKSGHDTVSWYQQALGQGPQFIFQYYEEEERQRGNFPDRFSGHQFPNYSSELNVNALLLGDSALYLCASSLTVYGYTFGSGTRLTVV.

This clonotype occurred a few times. The rearrangement links TRBV2 to TRBJ2-2; tentatively, D is TRBD1 (6 bases). Germline assignment: CDR1 SNHLY and CDR2 FYNNEI. This CDR3 has 12 amino acids. With 6 bases removed from V and 6 bases from J, the gap between germline ends came to 8 bases. This chain's CDR3 is CASRTGPGELFF. DNA for the CDR3: TGTGCCAGCAGGACAGGTCCCGGGGAGCTGTTTTTT.